Shown below are 24 T cell receptor beta chains from a single sample sequenced in a study of T cell clonality in common variable immunodeficiency (dated by TCRdb to the mid-2010s). The library relied on the immunoSEQ multiplex PCR assay. TCRdb retrieved this table from immuneACCESS and kept in-frame rearrangements only. Not all clones are present; in checked studies, unresolved V genes account for under half, and no reason is known for the remainder. The table for this sample lists about 43,000 clones, none of them counted only once. The ten largest clonotypes hold roughly 1.9% of the sample. The sample taken for sequencing was peripheral blood mononuclear cells. Receptor source: a person aged 18 to 69 in good health.

In its sample, this clone was seen many times. The CDR3 extends 3 residues past the end of the read, so its final part is completed from the germline J gene. J is TRBJ2-6 and V is TRBV13, with D unclear. The CDR3 length is 15 residues. V was trimmed by 10 bases and J by 1 base, leaving 14 bases between them. Germline-derived CDR1 and CDR2 are PRHDT and FYEKMQ (reference sequence). Partial CDR3 DNA: TGTGCCATCTCACAACGAGGTTCTGGGGCCAACGTC. Translation gives CAISQRGSGANV. The entire CDR3 protein is CAISQRGSGANVLTF.

There are many counts of this clone. The read ends 3 residues before the CDR3 terminus; that terminus is restored from the germline J gene. The chain is built from TRBV20-1 and TRBJ1-5, with D perhaps TRBD1 (5 bases). CDR1 and CDR2 (germline): DFQATT, SNEGSKA (reference sequence). This CDR3 is 10 amino acids long. The V end was cut by 3 bases, the J end by 8 bases, with 5 bases between. The CDR3 loop is CSASREPQHF. The sequenced CDR3 bases are TGCAGTGCTAGCAGGGAGCCC.

As to this clone: From the germline J gene comes the end of the CDR3, since the read stops 3 residues before it. The V call is TRBV11-2, the J call TRBJ2-1; possibly TRBD2 for D (5 bases). V dropped 2 bases and J dropped 0 bases, with 5 bases sitting between them. The germline gives CDR1 SGHAT, CDR2 FQNNGV. The CDR3 length is 14 residues. The DNA read from the CDR3 is TGTGCCAGCAGCTTAACTAGCTCCTACAATGAG. Translated: CASSLTSSYNE. The full-length CDR3 reads as CASSLTSSYNEQFF.

About this clone itself: The read finishes 3 residues shy of the CDR3 end, and the germline J gene is used to complete it. The rearrangement joins TRBV2 to TRBJ2-2; D call uncertain. Germline assignment: CDR1 SNHLY and CDR2 FYNNEI. Trimming cost V 7 bases and J 4 bases, with 16 bases left between them. This CDR3 is 15 amino acids long. Here the CDR3 reads CASKTESLSTGELFF. The part of the CDR3 DNA that was read is TGTGCCAGCAAAACTGAGAGTCTTAGCACCGGGGAG.

The sample holds many counts of this clone. The read terminates 3 residues ahead of where the CDR3 ends, so the germline J gene completes it. V is TRBV5-6 and J is TRBJ2-3, with 10 bases matching TRBD2. Trimming removed 4 bases from V and 3 bases from J; junction bases left unmatched: 2. Looked up from germline, CDR1 is SGHDT and CDR2 is YYEEEE. The CDR3 covers 14 residues. The part of the CDR3 DNA that was read is TGTGCCAGCAGCGGTAGCGGGAGGACAGATACG. This gives the protein CASSGSGRTDT. The complete CDR3 protein is CASSGSGRTDTQYF.

This clone was detected ten times or more. The DNA ends 3 residues before the CDR3 does, and the rest of the CDR3 is filled in from the germline J gene. This sequence joins TRBV5-5 and TRBJ1-3; D is ambiguous. V was clipped by 4 bases and J by 0 bases, with 8 bases between them. Germline values: CDR1 SGHKS, CDR2 YYEKEE (reference sequence). The CDR3 is 14 amino acids. CDR3 DNA, as far as it was read: TGTGCCAGCAGCCCCGGTTTCTCTGGAAACACC. This encodes CASSPGFSGNT. The complete CDR3 reads CASSPGFSGNTIYF.

In this sample, this clone turned up many times. The CDR3 is cut off 3 residues early in the read; its end comes from the germline J gene. The J gene is TRBJ2-3, the V gene TRBV29-1; 12 bases map to TRBD1. The J segment lost 2 bases and the V segment lost 6 bases, leaving 3 bases of the junction unmatched. CDR1 SQVTM and CDR2 ANQGSEA come from the germline V gene. The CDR3 has 14 residues. The covered CDR3 bases are TGCAGCGTAGGGACAGGGGGCATCACAGATACG. Encoded protein: CSVGTGGITDT. The whole CDR3 sequence reads CSVGTGGITDTQYF.

This clone has just a few counts. The CDR3 reads CACRGNTIYF. The CDR3 bases that were read are TGTGCCTGTCGGGGAAACACC. V gene TRBV6-4 combines with J gene TRBJ1-3; D ambiguous. The read falls 3 residues short of the CDR3 end, and the missing part is taken from the germline J gene. CDR1 is MRHNA and CDR2 is SNTAGT in the germline V gene. Trimming removed 11 bases from V and 4 bases from J, with 6 bases in between. The CDR3 has 10 amino acids.

This clone was seen at least ten times. The read terminates 3 residues ahead of where the CDR3 ends, so the germline J gene completes it. The chain recombines TRBV10-3 with TRBJ1-1, with 7 bases fitting TRBD1. This CDR3 has 13 residues. Per the germline V gene, CDR1 is ENHRY and CDR2 is SYGVKD. V was pared by 2 bases and J by 7 bases, with 4 bases of the junction left unmatched. Incomplete CDR3 DNA: TGTGCCATCAGTGAGGGGGACAGCTTTGAA. It is translated as CAISEGDSFE. The entire CDR3 reads CAISEGDSFEAFF.

This clone was observed many times. The DNA ends 3 residues before the CDR3 does, and the rest of the CDR3 is filled in from the germline J gene. The genes are TRBV30 and TRBJ2-6; D call uncertain. The germline V gene has CDR1 GTSNPN and CDR2 SVGIG (reference sequence). The CDR3 is made up of 16 amino acids. V lost 4 bases and J lost 2, with 15 bases in between. The CDR3: CAWIRSLRPGANVLTF. The part of the CDR3 DNA that was read is TGTGCCTGGATCAGGTCCCTCCGCCCTGGGGCCAACGTC.

This clone was observed many times. The DNA ends 3 residues before the CDR3 does, and the rest of the CDR3 is filled in from the germline J gene. The rearrangement links TRBV13 to TRBJ1-1; 9 bases line up with TRBD1. CDR3 length equals 15 residues. In germline, CDR1 is PRHDT, CDR2 FYEKMQ (reference sequence). The chain's CDR3 is CASSLDVDRGKEAFF. CDR3 DNA (partial): TGTGCCAGCAGCTTAGATGTTGACAGGGGGAAAGAA.

This clone was picked up many times. The sequenced fragment ends 3 residues before the CDR3 boundary, so the rest is inferred from the germline J gene. This chain connects TRBV7-3 to TRBJ2-1; 10 nucleotides align to TRBD2. V shed 5 bases, J shed 5 bases, and the junction held 6 bases outside the gene matches. Germline values: CDR1 SGHTA, CDR2 FQGTGA. CDR3 length: 15 amino acids. The DNA read from the CDR3 is TGTGCCAGCAGCGTCTCTAGCGGGAGCGACAATGAG. Translated, it gives CASSVSSGSDNE. The CDR3 as a whole reads CASSVSSGSDNEQFF.

The sample holds many counts of this clone. The CDR3 goes on 3 residues after the read ends, and that part is filled in from the germline J gene. The V and J genes are TRBV4-1 and TRBJ2-5; 11 bases agree with TRBD2. CDR3 size: 16 residues. J was trimmed by 4 bases and V by 3 bases; bases with no gene match: 7. Germline loops: CDR1 MGHRA, CDR2 YSYEKL. The CDR3 loop is CASSQGSGGAPETQYF. The part of the CDR3 DNA that was read is TGCGCCAGCAGCCAGGGTAGCGGGGGGGCCCCAGAGACC.

This clone was recorded many times. The sequenced CDR3 bases are TGTGCCAGCAGTGAAAAGAAGGGGCAGGTGACG. Amino acids: CASSEKKGQVT. The entire CDR3 sequence reads CASSEKKGQVTQYF. V usage is TRBV6-1 and J usage is TRBJ2-3, with a possible D match to TRBD1 (5 bases). The CDR3 end falls 3 residues outside the read, so it is completed with the germline J gene. This CDR3 has 14 amino acids. Germline lookup yields CDR1 MNHNS and CDR2 SASEGT.

This clone was detected ten times or more. The read ends 3 residues before the CDR3 terminus; that terminus is restored from the germline J gene. The chain has TRBV13 and TRBJ1-1; 10 nucleotides match TRBD1. Germline loops: CDR1 PRHDT, CDR2 FYEKMQ (reference sequence). This CDR3 is 17 amino acids long. V shed 5 bases and J 5 bases; nucleotides not matched to a gene: 14. CDR3 protein: CASSQKGLTGGETEAFF. The CDR3 bases that were read are TGTGCCAGCAGCCAAAAGGGTTTGACAGGGGGCGAAACTGAA.

This clone has ten or more counts. CDR3 region: CATSTGGRTGANVLTF. The DNA read from the CDR3 is TGTGCCACCTCGACAGGGGGTAGAACTGGGGCCAACGTC. The chain combines TRBV6-2 or TRBV6-3 with TRBJ2-6, with TRBD1 matching over 9 bases. The read comes to an end 3 residues before the CDR3 does, leaving the germline J gene to fill in the end. After removal of 10 bases from V and 2 bases from J, the junction contained 9 bases not matched to a gene. This CDR3 region has 16 residues. Germline CDR1 MNHEY, CDR2 SVGEGT.

This clone was counted ten times or more. Coverage ceases 3 residues before the CDR3 finishes, and the germline J gene fills in the end. V gene TRBV20-1 combines with J gene TRBJ2-2, with D perhaps matching TRBD1 (6 bases). Trimming pared 6 bases from V and 5 bases from J, leaving 16 bases between. Germline lookup yields CDR1 DFQATT and CDR2 SNEGSKA (reference sequence). The CDR3 has 14 amino acids. CDR3 protein: CSARSTGRTGELFF. The CDR3 bases that were read are TGCAGTGCCAGGAGCACAGGGCGTACCGGGGAG.

In its sample, this clone was seen many times. The read is 3 residues too short to cover the CDR3 end, so that end is filled in from the germline J gene. The chain couples TRBV7-9 to TRBJ2-7; the match to TRBD1 covers 7 bases. CDR1 is SEHNR and CDR2 is FQNEAQ in the germline V gene (reference sequence). This CDR3 has 14 residues. Trimming took 6 bases from V and 0 from J; bases not matched to a gene: 5. Here the CDR3 reads CASSHRQGSYEQYF. CDR3 DNA (partial): TGTGCCAGCAGTCACAGACAGGGCTCCTACGAG.

This clone was counted many times. The read finishes 3 residues shy of the CDR3 end, and the germline J gene is used to complete it. This sequence joins TRBV6-1 and TRBJ2-2, with D tentatively TRBD2 (6 bases). Germline values: CDR1 MNHNS, CDR2 SASEGT. Trimming took off 4 bases at V and 3 bases at J, with 9 bases between the two ends. The CDR3 runs to 14 residues. CDR3 bases read: TGTGCCAGCAGTGTTGGGGACTACACCGGGGAG. It specifies CASSVGDYTGE. The complete CDR3 sequence is CASSVGDYTGELFF.

This clone showed up many times. Coverage ceases 3 residues before the CDR3 finishes, and the germline J gene fills in the end. The J gene is TRBJ1-4, the V gene TRBV28, with D uncertain. The CDR3 covers 15 residues. The V gene's germline CDR1 is MDHEN and CDR2 SYDVKM. Deletions cut 6 bases from V and 4 bases from J, with 15 bases between. CDR3 sequence: CASRKGLPFNEKLFF. CDR3 DNA (partial): TGTGCCAGCAGAAAGGGCCTCCCCTTTAATGAAAAA.

This clone has a count of ten or more. Partial CDR3 DNA: TGTGCCAGCAGCTCGGGACTAGCGGGGTTCTTCGAG. It encodes CASSSGLAGFFE. The complete CDR3 reads CASSSGLAGFFEQYF. The chain employs TRBV7-2 and TRBJ2-7; 13 bases match TRBD2. The read finishes 3 residues shy of the CDR3 end, and the germline J gene is used to complete it. From germline, CDR1 is SGHTA and CDR2 FQGNSA. V shed 4 bases and J 6 bases; nucleotides not matched to a gene: 6. This CDR3 is built from 15 residues.

The sample holds many counts of this clone. Read coverage stops 3 residues before the CDR3 terminus; the germline J gene supplies the remainder. The V gene is TRBV6-2 or TRBV6-3, the J gene TRBJ2-1, with 9 nucleotides matching TRBD1. Germline CDR1 reads MNHEY; CDR2 reads SVGEGT. The CDR3 spans 15 residues. The V gene end was trimmed by 6 bases and the J gene end by 4 bases; junction bases not matched to a gene: 7. The CDR3 loop reads CASSRPGQGYNEQFF. CDR3 bases read: TGTGCCAGCAGCCGGCCGGGACAGGGTTACAATGAG.

In its sample, this clone was seen many times. The read is 3 residues too short to cover the CDR3 end, so that end is filled in from the germline J gene. The chain employs TRBV5-1 and TRBJ1-1; D is ambiguous. V gave up 0 bases and J gave up 4 bases, with 7 bases separating them. This CDR3 is built from 13 residues. Germline CDR1 SGHRS, CDR2 YFSETQ. The CDR3 spells CASSLDIATEAFF. The CDR3 bases that were read are TGCGCCAGCAGCTTGGACATTGCCACTGAA.

This clone appeared many times. The CDR3 end lies 3 residues beyond the end of the read and is filled in from the germline J gene. V and J are TRBV7-6 and TRBJ2-2; D gene ambiguous. CDR1 is SGHVS and CDR2 is FNYEAQ in the germline V gene. The length of the CDR3 is 17 residues. The V end was cut by 1 base, the J end by 3 bases, with 15 bases between. The CDR3 reads CASSLEARWADTGELFF. CDR3 DNA, as far as it was read: TGTGCCAGCAGCTTAGAAGCCCGGTGGGCCGACACCGGGGAG.